This T cell receptor (beta chain) was identified in a study of blood T cell repertoires in COVID-19. About the study: Specimens from acute and convalescent COVID-19 originated in the United States, Italy and Spain.

In the source study's methods: Counts of nucleated cells, estimated from reference gene primer amplification, were obtained. TCRdb keeps only in-frame clones here, not all; method: immunoSEQ multiplex PCR. V and J calls and clone size are those listed in that table; D and trimming were worked out from the DNA. The repertoire has roughly 120,000 clones, around 82% of them found once; the top ten carry 6.6%. Sequenced: peripheral blood. The receptor was isolated from a woman in her forties or fifties with acute or convalescent COVID-19.

CDR3 sequence reads: CASSRQALNSPLHF. The CDR3 DNA follows: TGTGCCAGCTCACGACAGGCCCTTAATTCACCCCTCCACTTT. The gene calls are TRBV6-5 and TRBJ1-6; weak D call: TRBD1 (6 bases). Germline-derived CDR1 and CDR2 are MNHEY and SVGAGI. The V gene lost 8 bases and the J gene lost 6 bases, with 14 bases spanning the gap. The CDR3 length is 14 residues.